One sample yielded the 21 T cell receptor beta chains listed below, sequenced in a study of cytomegalovirus exposure and HLA in healthy donors. PCR amplification relied on 60 Vbeta primers (plus 13 Jbeta primers). The protocol was immunoSEQ multiplex PCR, while the TCRdb copy is restricted to in-frame clones and leaves out a portion. The profile covers about 120,000 clones, with 80% to 90% appearing a single time and about 1.8% taken by the ten largest. Sequences were obtained from PBMCs. The receptors were sampled from a man aged 35 to 55 in good health and CMV-seronegative.

This clone was seen more than once but under ten times. The V and J genes are TRBV5-1 and TRBJ2-7; TRBD1 agrees at 7 bases. The germline V gene encodes CDR1 SGHRS and CDR2 YFSETQ. This CDR3 has 16 residues. Trimming took 4 bases from V and 6 from J; bases not matched to a gene: 16. The CDR3 region has the DNA TGCGCCAGCAGCCCAGAACCGGGACAGAAGCAAGGCGAGCAGTACTTC. Protein sequence: CASSPEPGQKQGEQYF. Drawing the rest from reference TRBV5-1 and TRBJ2-7, the complete variable domain is KAGVTQTPRYLIKTRGQQVTLSCSPISGHRSVSWYQQTPGQGLQFLFEYFSETQRNKGNFPGRFSGRQFSNSRSEMNVSTLELGDSALYLCASSPEPGQKQGEQYFGPGTRLTVT.

This chain uses TRBV5-1 with TRBJ2-5; the match to TRBD1 covers 10 bases. Germline-derived CDR1 and CDR2 are SGHRS and YFSETQ. V shed 4 bases and J 2 bases; nucleotides not matched to a gene: 2. CDR3 length: 14 residues. The CDR3 sequence is CASSMGQGQETQYF. The CDR3 bases are TGCGCCAGCAGCATGGGACAGGGGCAAGAGACCCAGTACTTC.

The V and J genes are TRBV9 and TRBJ1-6; D possibly corresponds to TRBD1 (5 bases). V was cut by 5 bases and J by 8 bases, with 17 bases left in between. The CDR3 is 15 amino acids. Germline V gives CDR1 SGDLS, CDR2 YYNGEE. In nucleotides, the CDR3 is TGTGCCAGCAGTCCCCAGGGAACCTCGGATTCACCCCTCCACTTT. Residues: CASSPQGTSDSPLHF.

This clone was seen only a few times. V gene TRBV7-6 combines with J gene TRBJ2-5; a possible D gene is TRBD2 (5 bases). Trimming shortened V by 2 bases and J by 2 bases, and 6 bases separated the two germline ends. The CDR3 has 13 residues. Germline V lookup: CDR1 SGHVS, CDR2 FNYEAQ. This CDR3 is CASSLLAQETQYF. The DNA of the CDR3 is TGTGCCAGCAGCTTACTAGCTCAAGAGACCCAGTACTTC.

The sample holds a few counts of this clone. This chain connects TRBV4-3 to TRBJ1-2; D might be TRBD1 (5 bases). The CDR3 is 15 amino acids. Trimming shortened V by 4 bases and J by 1 base, and 13 bases separated the two germline ends. Per the germline V gene, CDR1 is LGHNA and CDR2 is YSLEER. The CDR3 region has the DNA TGCGCCAGCAGCCCTACAGGCGTGATTAACTATGGCTACACCTTC. It yields the protein CASSPTGVINYGYTF.

The V gene is TRBV4-3, the J gene TRBJ2-1; the match to TRBD1 covers 8 bases. The CDR3 contains 15 residues. The V gene end was trimmed by 4 bases and the J gene end by 8 bases; junction bases not matched to a gene: 10. Germline values: CDR1 LGHNA, CDR2 YSLEER. In nucleotides, the CDR3 is TGCGCCAGCAGCCCGACCGGGACAGGCTCCGATGAGCAGTTCTTC. Encoded protein: CASSPTGTGSDEQFF.

The J gene is TRBJ2-1, the V gene TRBV7-9; 9 bases line up with TRBD1. Trimming cost V 4 bases and J 7 bases; bases outside gene matches: 5. CDR1 is SEHNR, CDR2 FQNEAQ, per germline (reference sequence). CDR3 length: 14 residues. The CDR3 spells CASSSTGGWNEQFF. The CDR3 DNA sequence: TGTGCCAGCAGCTCAACAGGGGGCTGGAATGAGCAGTTCTTC.

The gene calls are TRBV10-3 and TRBJ2-7; TRBD1 aligns across 8 bases. Germline CDR1 and CDR2: ENHRY and SYGVKD. With V trimmed by 6 bases and J by 0 bases, 13 bases remained unmatched. CDR3 length equals 17 residues. Written as DNA, the CDR3 is TGTGCCATCAGAGACCATCTGGACAGGGCCGGCTCCTACGAGCAGTACTTC. This codes for CAIRDHLDRAGSYEQYF.

This clone has more than one count but fewer than ten. The chain uses TRBV6-1 and TRBJ1-1; D is possibly TRBD1 (5 bases). CDR3 size: 14 residues. Trimming shortened V by 6 bases and J by 0 bases, and 11 bases separated the two germline ends. Looked up from germline, CDR1 is MNHNS and CDR2 is SASEGT. CDR3: CASRLTALNTEAFF. The CDR3 DNA is TGTGCCAGCAGACTGACAGCACTGAACACTGAAGCTTTCTTT.

The rearrangement joins TRBV5-4 to TRBJ2-2; D gene ambiguous. V shed 3 bases and J shed 1 base, with 7 bases lying between them. Looked up from germline, CDR1 is SGHNT and CDR2 is YYREEE (reference sequence). This CDR3 region has 14 residues. CDR3 residues: CASSSKRNTGELFF. The CDR3 nucleotides are TGTGCCAGCAGCTCAAAGCGGAACACCGGGGAGCTGTTTTTT.

The chain uses TRBV7-2 and TRBJ1-4, with D perhaps TRBD1 (5 bases). Germline values: CDR1 SGHTA, CDR2 FQGNSA. V was cut by 6 bases and J by 6 bases, with 14 bases left in between. The CDR3 runs 14 residues. CDR3 amino acids: CASRRDIGDEKLFF. As DNA, the CDR3 is TGTGCCAGCAGGCGAGATATAGGGGATGAAAAACTGTTTTTT.

The genes are TRBV5-6 and TRBJ2-2; 7 positions match TRBD2. Germline V lookup: CDR1 SGHDT, CDR2 YYEEEE. The V and J ends lost 2 bases and 6 bases, in that order; junction bases with no gene match: 10. This CDR3 comprises 16 residues. The CDR3 protein is CASSFDPGGGAGELFF. The CDR3 DNA reads TGTGCCAGCAGCTTTGATCCGGGGGGAGGCGCCGGGGAGCTGTTTTTT.

The chain employs TRBV13 and TRBJ2-5; 8 nucleotides line up with TRBD1. The J call may be faulty, since TRBJ2-7 better matches the DNA end. CDR3 length: 13 residues. Germline values: CDR1 PRHDT, CDR2 FYEKMQ (reference sequence). CDR3 region: CASSFQGAREQYF. The CDR3 nucleotides read TGTGCCAGCAGCTTCCAGGGGGCACGCGAGCAGTACTTC.

The chain links TRBV18 to TRBJ1-2, with D unresolved. V was trimmed by 2 bases and J by 1 base, leaving 11 bases between them. CDR1 and CDR2 (germline): KGHSH, LQKENI. The CDR3 loop spans 15 amino acids. The DNA for the CDR3 is TGTGCCAGCTCACCAAGCGGTGGTCGTAACTATGGCTACACCTTC. Its protein is CASSPSGGRNYGYTF.

The count of this clone is one. The gene calls are TRBV7-8 and TRBJ2-4; 8 nucleotides agree with TRBD2. The length of the CDR3 is 18 residues. V lost 3 bases and J lost 5; bases outside the gene matches: 15. Per the germline V gene, CDR1 is SGHVS and CDR2 is FQNEAQ. The CDR3 spells CASSFREGEGWLENIQYF. The CDR3 nucleotides are TGTGCCAGCAGCTTTCGGGAGGGAGAGGGGTGGTTGGAAAACATTCAGTACTTC. Looking up the rest from reference TRBV7-8 and TRBJ2-4 gives the full variable domain: GAGVSQSPRYKVAKRGQDVALRCDPISGHVSLFWYQQALGQGPEFLTYFQNEAQLDKSGLPSDRFFAERPEGSVSTLKIQRTQQEDSAVYLCASSFREGEGWLENIQYFGAGTRLSVL.

The chain combines TRBV7-6 with TRBJ1-6; 10 bases map to TRBD1. The CDR3 contains 15 residues. Trimming at V came to 5 bases and at J to 9 bases, leaving 7 bases not matched to a gene. The germline CDR1 and CDR2 sequences are SGHVS and FNYEAQ. CDR3 amino acids: CASSRRTGGGSPLHF. The CDR3 nucleotides read TGTGCCAGCAGCAGACGGACAGGGGGAGGTTCACCCCTCCACTTT.

The J gene is TRBJ2-5, the V gene TRBV18, with D possibly matching TRBD2 (6 bases). Per the germline V gene, CDR1 is KGHSH and CDR2 is LQKENI. V shed 0 bases and J shed 1 base, with 9 bases lying between them. The CDR3 is 15 residues long. In DNA form, the CDR3 reads TGTGCCAGCTCACCACCGTGGAGGGCCCAAGAGACCCAGTACTTC. Its protein is CASSPPWRAQETQYF.

The V and J genes are TRBV18 and TRBJ1-4; 7 bases are shared with TRBD1. The germline gives CDR1 KGHSH, CDR2 LQKENI. CDR3 size: 15 residues. The ends lost 0 bases at V and 7 bases at J; junction bases unmatched: 5. This CDR3 is CASSPPRDRGEKLFF. The CDR3 region has the DNA TGTGCCAGCTCACCACCCCGGGACAGAGGTGAAAAACTGTTTTTT.

The rearrangement links TRBV12-5 to TRBJ2-1; 8 bases are a match to TRBD1. CDR3 size: 15 residues. Germline CDR1 reads LGHNT; CDR2 reads FRNRAP. V shed 4 bases and J 7 bases; nucleotides not matched to a gene: 9. CDR3: CASGSGQGEPNEQFF. The DNA for the CDR3 is TGTGCTAGTGGTTCAGGACAGGGAGAACCAAATGAGCAGTTCTTC.

The rearrangement uses TRBV25-1 and TRBJ2-7; D ambiguous. The V gene lost 5 bases and the J gene lost 1 base, with 12 bases spanning the gap. CDR1 is MGHDK and CDR2 is SYGVNS in the germline V gene. This CDR3 is built from 14 residues. The CDR3 DNA reads as TGTGCCAGCAGTAGACCAGGAAGTTCCTACGAGCAGTACTTC. This translates into CASSRPGSSYEQYF.

The CDR3 DNA follows: TGTGCCAGCAGTTTCCGTTTAAGGACGCCGGAGGACTATGGCTACACCTTC. Its protein is CASSFRLRTPEDYGYTF. The gene calls are TRBV28 and TRBJ1-2; no clear D gene. This CDR3 is 17 amino acids long. The V end was cut by 3 bases, the J end by 3 bases, with 20 bases between. Germline CDR1 MDHEN, CDR2 SYDVKM.